These 21 T cell receptor beta chains share one sample of origin, sequenced in a study of T cell responses to AZD1222 COVID-19 vaccine. The table came from immunoSEQ multiplex PCR; TCRdb's copy has only in-frame clones and leaves some out. The sample holds more than 150,000 clones; 94% are singletons and the top ten take 0.6% to 0.7%. Sequenced here: peripheral blood, sampled on day 0 of AZD1222 vaccination. All receptors come from an adult in good health.

The chain links TRBV6-1 to TRBJ1-3, with D uncertain. Germline values: CDR1 MNHNS, CDR2 SASEGT. The CDR3 extends over 15 amino acids. Between the trimmed V and J ends, which lost 0 bases and 4 bases, there was a span of 10 bases. The CDR3 DNA is TGTGCCAGCAGTGAAGCCACGTCGGGGGGAAACACCATATATTTT. Protein sequence: CASSEATSGGNTIYF.

Only a few counts were recorded for this clone. The chain joins TRBV6-4 to TRBJ2-3, with D hard to call. Trimming removed 0 bases from V and 5 bases from J, with 6 bases in between. Germline loops: CDR1 MRHNA, CDR2 SNTAGT. The CDR3 is 13 residues long. The CDR3 sequence is CASSDSDEDTQYF. As DNA, the CDR3 is TGTGCCAGCAGTGACTCGGACGAAGATACGCAGTATTTT.

The chain links TRBV7-6 to TRBJ1-6, with 8 bases that match TRBD1. The V gene end was trimmed by 1 base and the J gene end by 9 bases; junction bases not matched to a gene: 11. CDR1 and CDR2 from the germline V gene are SGHVS and FNYEAQ. The CDR3 contains 17 residues. CDR3 in DNA: TGTGCCAGCAGCTTAGGGCCGGCAGGGGGCAAGAGTTCACCCCTCCACTTT. This codes for CASSLGPAGGKSSPLHF.

The V gene is TRBV9, the J gene TRBJ1-1; no definite D call. Trimming took off 2 bases at V and 8 bases at J, with 10 bases between the two ends. CDR3 length equals 12 residues. Germline V gives CDR1 SGDLS, CDR2 YYNGEE. CDR3 coding DNA: TGTGCCAGCAGCGTCCTATCGACGGAAGCTTTCTTT. It codes for CASSVLSTEAFF.

This chain connects TRBV5-1 to TRBJ2-3; D gene unclear. The germline gives CDR1 SGHRS, CDR2 YFSETQ. The V end lost 4 bases, the J end lost 8 bases, and 11 bases lay between the germline ends. The CDR3 consists of 12 residues. The CDR3 DNA follows: TGCGCCAGCAGCCCCTTTTGGGGTACGCAGTATTTT. Protein product: CASSPFWGTQYF.

The rearrangement links TRBV20-1 to TRBJ1-6; D perhaps matches TRBD1 (5 bases). The germline V and J ends were trimmed by 3 bases and 11 bases, with 23 bases remaining between them. The CDR3 is 16 amino acids. Germline CDR1 and CDR2: DFQATT and SNEGSKA (reference sequence). The CDR3 bases are TGCAGTGCTAGTCAGGCAAAAGGGGCCCTAAGGGCACCCCTCCACTTT. It encodes CSASQAKGALRAPLHF.

The chain joins TRBV5-1 to TRBJ1-2; no clear D gene. Germline V lookup: CDR1 SGHRS, CDR2 YFSETQ. Trimming pared 0 bases from V and 6 bases from J, leaving 15 bases between. The CDR3 loop spans 15 amino acids. CDR3 nucleotide sequence: TGCGCCAGCAGCTTGGCGGGCAGACTCCCGCATGGCTACACCTTC. It specifies CASSLAGRLPHGYTF.

This chain uses TRBV6-5 with TRBJ2-2, with D unclear. Germline V gene data show CDR1 as MNHEY and CDR2 as SVGAGI. The CDR3 has 15 residues. The ends were cut back, 2 bases at V and 6 bases at J, with 13 bases in the middle. The CDR3 here is CASSYAGPKSGELFF. The DNA of the CDR3 is TGTGCCAGCAGTTACGCTGGACCTAAGTCCGGGGAGCTGTTTTTT.

This clone showed up just a few times. The genes are TRBV30 and TRBJ2-7; possibly TRBD2 for D (5 bases). CDR3 length: 15 amino acids. Germline CDR1 and CDR2: GTSNPN and SVGIG (reference sequence). Trimming shortened V by 0 bases and J by 2 bases, and 14 bases separated the two germline ends. CDR3 amino acids: CAWSVQWEPTYEQYF. The CDR3 coding sequence is TGTGCCTGGAGTGTACAGTGGGAGCCCACCTACGAGCAGTACTTC.

This rearrangement joins TRBV24-1 to TRBJ1-2; no reliable D call. Germline values: CDR1 KGHDR, CDR2 SFDVKD. The CDR3 has 14 amino acids. Trimming stripped 4 bases from V and 6 bases from J, with 14 bases between. CDR3: CATSEGDLPDGYTF. The CDR3 bases are TGTGCCACCAGTGAGGGAGACTTACCAGATGGCTACACCTTC.

The chain couples TRBV5-1 to TRBJ2-3; D unresolved. Germline V gene lookup returns CDR1 SGHRS and CDR2 YFSETQ. V lost 5 bases and J lost 2, with 12 bases in between. This CDR3 spans 14 amino acids. CDR3 protein: CASSPSDTTDTQYF. Here the CDR3 DNA reads TGCGCCAGCAGTCCATCGGATACCACAGATACGCAGTATTTT.

This clone was seen just once. This rearrangement joins TRBV6-5 to TRBJ2-1, with TRBD1 matching over 10 bases. Germline assignment: CDR1 MNHEY and CDR2 SVGAGI. The CDR3 is made up of 14 amino acids. The junction had 4 bases not matched to a gene; V was cut back by 2 bases and J by 9 bases. CDR3 sequence: CASSYRDRGGEQFF. CDR3 nucleotide sequence: TGTGCCAGCAGTTACCGGGACAGGGGTGGTGAGCAGTTCTTC.

This rearrangement joins TRBV10-3 to TRBJ2-2, with TRBD1 matching 9 bases. Per the germline V gene, CDR1 is ENHRY and CDR2 is SYGVKD. There are 15 residues in the CDR3. J gave up 0 bases and V 5 bases, and 1 base lay outside the gene matches. The CDR3 sequence is CAISRDRANTGELFF. The CDR3 bases are TGTGCCATCAGTAGGGACAGGGCGAACACCGGGGAGCTGTTTTTT.

The rearrangement uses TRBV5-1 and TRBJ1-2, with 9 bases matching TRBD1. Germline CDR1 is SGHRS and CDR2 is YFSETQ. CDR3 size: 16 residues. Unmatched junction bases numbered 16, after V lost 5 bases and J lost 8 bases. The chain's CDR3 is CASSSLAPGTGQGYTF. In DNA, the CDR3 is TGCGCCAGCAGTTCGTTAGCCCCCGGGACAGGGCAGGGCTACACCTTC.

The chain joins TRBV6-5 to TRBJ2-3; D might be TRBD2 (6 bases). Germline V gene lookup returns CDR1 MNHEY and CDR2 SVGAGI. CDR3 length: 14 amino acids. V was trimmed by 5 bases and J by 5 bases, leaving 14 bases between them. The CDR3 coding sequence is TGTGCCAGCAGTCGGGGGTGGGAGCAAGATACGCAGTATTTT. This gives the protein CASSRGWEQDTQYF.

V usage is TRBV5-1 and J usage is TRBJ1-2; D perhaps matches TRBD1 (5 bases). The CDR3 is 14 residues long. Trimming removed 0 bases from V and 4 bases from J, with 10 bases in between. Per germline, CDR1 SGHRS and CDR2 YFSETQ. In nucleotides, the CDR3 is TGCGCCAGCAGCTTGGGGCCAGGGACCTATGGCTACACCTTC. Protein sequence: CASSLGPGTYGYTF.

The chain combines TRBV27 with TRBJ2-5; 7 bases align to TRBD2. CDR3 length: 14 residues. The J segment lost 4 bases and the V segment lost 5 bases, leaving 7 bases of the junction unmatched. CDR1 and CDR2 (germline): MNHEY, SMNVEV (reference sequence). The chain's CDR3 is CASSEWEGGETQYF. The CDR3 DNA sequence: TGTGCCAGCAGTGAGTGGGAGGGAGGAGAGACCCAGTACTTC.

The V and J genes are TRBV6-5 and TRBJ2-5; D not resolved. This CDR3 region has 14 residues. Trimming left V 5 bases short and J 1 base short, with 11 bases between. Per germline, CDR1 MNHEY and CDR2 SVGAGI. CDR3 in DNA: TGTGCCAGCAGTCCAAGTGGACCCCAAGAGACCCAGTACTTC. This encodes CASSPSGPQETQYF.

The rearrangement links TRBV28 to TRBJ1-1, with 8 bases matching TRBD1. The CDR3 extends over 15 amino acids. J gave up 10 bases and V 5 bases, and 15 bases lay outside the gene matches. Germline V gene sequence: CDR1 MDHEN, CDR2 SYDVKM. The CDR3 sequence: CASSIRGQGAGGAFF. Written as DNA, the CDR3 is TGTGCCAGCAGTATAAGGGGGCAGGGGGCTGGGGGAGCTTTCTTT.

This rearrangement joins TRBV5-5 to TRBJ1-2, with a tentative D call TRBD1 (6 bases). Germline CDR1 is SGHKS and CDR2 is YYEKEE (reference sequence). V was cut by 3 bases and J by 0 bases, with 15 bases left in between. There are 16 residues in the CDR3. CDR3: CASSSTGQTTNYGYTF. The CDR3 nucleotides read TGTGCCAGCAGCTCCACTGGACAGACGACTAACTATGGCTACACCTTC.

The gene calls are TRBV6-5 and TRBJ2-3; tentative D call: TRBD1 (7 bases). Germline CDR1 is MNHEY and CDR2 is SVGAGI. Trimming left V 5 bases short and J 2 bases short, with 11 bases between. The CDR3 runs to 14 residues. CDR3 nucleotides: TGTGCCAGCAGTCCCAGGGGGGACACAGATACGCAGTATTTT. This translates into CASSPRGDTDTQYF.